This T cell receptor beta chain originates from a study of vaccination effects on CD4 cells after COVID-19 (dated by TCRdb to 2021 to 2024). General notes on the study: Across the study, the median time from the second dose to post-vaccine sampling was 72 days (range 14 to 241). SARS-CoV-2 spike-specific CD4+ TCR repertoires from before and after mRNA vaccination were compared in COVID-19 convalescent patients and in infection-naive vaccine recipients. The full study included some 10 COVID-19 convalescent patients and several SARS-CoV-2-naive healthy vaccine recipients. In the study, cultures from other donors were sequenced using the Oncomine TCR Beta short-read assay on an Illumina iSeq 100. General conclusions and limits of the study: In healthy vaccine recipients, vaccine-induced clones were almost all SARS-CoV-2 mono-reactive, with only 1 of 255 being cross-reactive with common cold coronaviruses. At late post-vaccination timepoints, both infection-induced and vaccine-induced clones showed marked clonal contraction, consistent with waning T cell responses. Limitations of the study were the small number of convalescent patients and the absence of early post-infection timepoints.

The ViraFEST assay stimulated PBMC with viral peptide pools and then used TCR sequencing to identify antigen-specific CD4+ T cell clonotypes by expansion. After around ten days of culture, CD4+ T cells were isolated with the EasySep CD4+ T cell isolation kit. Participants received two doses of either the BNT162b2 or the mRNA-1273 mRNA SARS-CoV-2 vaccine. Healthy vaccine recipients had no prior SARS-CoV-2 infection, confirmed by negative nucleocapsid antibodies before and after vaccination. Roughly 2 million PBMC per well were cultured in IMDM with about 4.6% human AB serum, roughly 10 IU/ml IL-2 and gentamicin, plus 10 ug/ml peptides. On days 3 and 7, half of the culture medium was replaced with fresh IL-2-containing medium. Unless noted otherwise, every peptide stimulation condition was cultured in triplicate wells. Using Ficoll-Paque Plus gradient centrifugation, PBMC were separated from whole blood and then either used fresh or cryopreserved at -140C. Overlapping peptide pools spanned the spike proteins of SARS-CoV-2 and the common cold coronaviruses HCoV-NL63, HCoV-OC43 and HCoV-229E. Genomic DNA was extracted from cultured CD4+ T cells with the QIAamp micro DNA kit.

As regards this clone: Its antigen remains unidentified. No qualities accompany the bases; no much larger clone lies one base away.

To prepare the library, the immunoSEQ multiplex PCR assay was applied. DNA from the cultured and isolated CD4+ T cells underwent TCR beta CDR3 sequencing. Turning to the authors' computational methods: The analysis removed non-productive TCR sequences, trimmed reads to the CDR3 region, and retained only CDR3s that were 7 or more amino acids long. Antigen-specific clonotypes were identified using the MANAFEST web app by comparison of expansion in peptide wells against reference cultures. To be called positive, a clone needed expansion at FDR<0.05 compared with the reference and with all other wells, an odds ratio greater than 5, and a frequency greater than 0.1% in two replicate wells. Clonotypes significantly expanded in SARS-CoV-2 spike wells and in at least one common cold coronavirus spike condition were defined as cross-reactive. Levenshtein distance calculated with the stringdist R package was used to assess CDR3 similarity, and unrooted trees were constructed with ape in R 3.6.1. Drawn from immuneACCESS, this table holds only the in-frame rearrangements with V and J called that TCRdb kept. Clones are partly lost; checked studies trace under half to an unresolved V gene and leave the rest unexplained. V and J calls and clone size come straight from that table; D and trimming were deduced from the DNA. The sample profile shows roughly 34,000 clones; approximately 78% of them were found once. Approximately 1.5% of the sample goes to the ten largest clones.

The CDR3 runs 16 amino acids, cysteine and phenylalanine included. The only DNA kept is the CDR3, 48 bases in frame from the first base. According to the germline V gene (reference sequence), CDR1 reads SGHKS and CDR2 reads YYEKEE. The V end loses 0 bases and the J end loses 1 base, and a stretch of 8 bases separates them. This clonotype was obtained from a human donor who received a COVID-19 vaccine. Some clones in this sample may be carry-over from other donors' samples. The material was CD4+ T cells from PBMCs cultured with HCoV-NL63 spike peptides, obtained after COVID-19 vaccination. Sample cell subset or site, as interpreted from the label and publication: HCoV-NL63 spike overlapping peptide pool stimulation. The rearrangement combines TRBV5-5 with TRBJ2-6, and the D gene may be TRBD2, 6 bases matching. CDR3 reads: CASSLAEGSGANVLTF. At the DNA level, the sequence is TGTGCCAGCAGCTTGGCGGAGGGATCTGGGGCCAACGTCCTGACTTTC.